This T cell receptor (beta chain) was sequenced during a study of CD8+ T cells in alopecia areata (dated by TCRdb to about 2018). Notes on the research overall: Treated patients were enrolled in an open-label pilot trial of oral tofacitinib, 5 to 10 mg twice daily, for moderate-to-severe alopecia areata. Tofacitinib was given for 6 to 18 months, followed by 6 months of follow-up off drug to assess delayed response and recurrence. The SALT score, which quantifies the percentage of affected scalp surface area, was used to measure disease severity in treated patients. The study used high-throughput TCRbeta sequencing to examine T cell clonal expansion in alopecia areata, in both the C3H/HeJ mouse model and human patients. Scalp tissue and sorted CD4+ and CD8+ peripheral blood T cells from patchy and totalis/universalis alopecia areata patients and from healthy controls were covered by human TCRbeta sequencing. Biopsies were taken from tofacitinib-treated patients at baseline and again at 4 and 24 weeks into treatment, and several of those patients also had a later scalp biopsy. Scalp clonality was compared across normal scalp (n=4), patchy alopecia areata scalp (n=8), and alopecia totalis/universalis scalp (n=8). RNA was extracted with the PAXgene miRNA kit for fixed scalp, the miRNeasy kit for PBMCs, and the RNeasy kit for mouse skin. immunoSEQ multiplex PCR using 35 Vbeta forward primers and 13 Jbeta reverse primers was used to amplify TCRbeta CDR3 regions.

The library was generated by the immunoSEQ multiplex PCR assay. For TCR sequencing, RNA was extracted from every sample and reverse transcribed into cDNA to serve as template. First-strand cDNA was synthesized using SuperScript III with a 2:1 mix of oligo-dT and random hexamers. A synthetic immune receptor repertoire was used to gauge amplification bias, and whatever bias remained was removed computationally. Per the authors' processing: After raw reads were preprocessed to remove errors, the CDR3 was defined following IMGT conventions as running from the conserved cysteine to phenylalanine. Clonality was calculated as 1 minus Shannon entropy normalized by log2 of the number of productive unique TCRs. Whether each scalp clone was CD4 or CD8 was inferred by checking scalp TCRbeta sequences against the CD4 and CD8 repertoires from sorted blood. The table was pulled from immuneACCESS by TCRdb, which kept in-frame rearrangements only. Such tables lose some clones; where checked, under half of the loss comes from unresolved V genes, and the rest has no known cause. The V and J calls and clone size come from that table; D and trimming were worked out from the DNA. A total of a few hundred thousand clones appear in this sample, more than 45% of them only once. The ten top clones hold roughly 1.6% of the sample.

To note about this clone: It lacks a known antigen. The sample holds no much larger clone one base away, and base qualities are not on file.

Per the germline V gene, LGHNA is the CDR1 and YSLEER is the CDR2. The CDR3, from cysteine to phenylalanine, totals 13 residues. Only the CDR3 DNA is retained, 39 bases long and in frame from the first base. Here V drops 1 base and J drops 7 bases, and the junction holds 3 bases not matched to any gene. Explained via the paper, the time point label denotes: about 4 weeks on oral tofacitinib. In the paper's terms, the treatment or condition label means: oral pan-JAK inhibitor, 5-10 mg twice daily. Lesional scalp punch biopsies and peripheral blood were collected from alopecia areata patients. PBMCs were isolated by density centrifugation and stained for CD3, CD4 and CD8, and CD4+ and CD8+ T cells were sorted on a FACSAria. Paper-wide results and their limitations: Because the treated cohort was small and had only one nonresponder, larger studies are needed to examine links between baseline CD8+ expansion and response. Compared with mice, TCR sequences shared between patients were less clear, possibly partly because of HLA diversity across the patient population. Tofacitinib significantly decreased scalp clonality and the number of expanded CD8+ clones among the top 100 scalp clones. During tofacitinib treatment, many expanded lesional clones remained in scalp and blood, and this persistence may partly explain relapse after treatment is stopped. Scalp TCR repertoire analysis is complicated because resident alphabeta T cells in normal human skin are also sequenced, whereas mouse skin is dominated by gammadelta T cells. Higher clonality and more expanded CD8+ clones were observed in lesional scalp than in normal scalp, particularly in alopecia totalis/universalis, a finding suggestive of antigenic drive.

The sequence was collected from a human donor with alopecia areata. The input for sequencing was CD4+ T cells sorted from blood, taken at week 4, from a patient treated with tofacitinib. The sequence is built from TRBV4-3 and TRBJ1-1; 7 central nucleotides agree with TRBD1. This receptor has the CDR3 CASSQVQGIEAFF. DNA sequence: TGCGCCAGCAGCCAAGTACAGGGGATTGAAGCTTTCTTT.